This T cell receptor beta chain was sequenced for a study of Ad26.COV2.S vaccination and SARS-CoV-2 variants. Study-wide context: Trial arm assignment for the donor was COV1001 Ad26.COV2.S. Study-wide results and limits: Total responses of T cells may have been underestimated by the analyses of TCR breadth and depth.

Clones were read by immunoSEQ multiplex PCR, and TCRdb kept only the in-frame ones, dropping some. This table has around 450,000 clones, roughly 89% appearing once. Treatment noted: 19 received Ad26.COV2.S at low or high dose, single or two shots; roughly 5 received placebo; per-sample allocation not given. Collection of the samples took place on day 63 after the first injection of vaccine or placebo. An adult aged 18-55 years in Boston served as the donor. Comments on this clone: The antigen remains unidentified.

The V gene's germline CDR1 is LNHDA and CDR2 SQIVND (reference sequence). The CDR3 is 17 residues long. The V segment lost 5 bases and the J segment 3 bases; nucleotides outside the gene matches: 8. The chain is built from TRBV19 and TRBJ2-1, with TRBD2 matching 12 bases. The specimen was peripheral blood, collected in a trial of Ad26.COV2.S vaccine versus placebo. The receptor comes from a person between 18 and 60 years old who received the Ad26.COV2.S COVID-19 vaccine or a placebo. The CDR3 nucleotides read TGTGCCAGTAGTCCCTCTAGCGGGAGGGTTAGCTACAATGAGCAGTTCTTC. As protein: CASSPSSGRVSYNEQFF.